This entry describes one T cell receptor (beta chain). As handled by the study authors: Nucleated cell number was recorded as an estimate derived from reference gene primer amplification. Some clones are missing from TCRdb's copy, which holds only in-frame ones; the method was immunoSEQ multiplex PCR. The V and J calls and clone size were taken over from that table, and D and trimming were inferred from the DNA. The top ten clones hold 16% of a sample with 140,000 to 150,000 clones, 60% to 85% of them seen once. Germline assignment: CDR1 SGDLS and CDR2 YYNGEE. The V gene lost 3 bases and the J gene lost 0 bases, with 12 bases spanning the gap. The CDR3 extends over 16 amino acids. The entry originates in a study of blood T cell repertoires in COVID-19. Study as a whole: The samples span acute and convalescent COVID-19 from the United States, Italy and Spain. T cells, B-cell-depleted T cells, or PBMCs provided the cDNA or gDNA that served as material.

The sequence derives from a man in his fifties or sixties with acute or convalescent COVID-19. V gene TRBV9 combines with J gene TRBJ2-2, with D possibly matching TRBD2 (5 bases). The sequencing input was peripheral blood. CDR3 nucleotides: TGTGCCAGCAGCGCGGTCGGGGTCTCGAACACCGGGGAGCTGTTTTTT. Its translation: CASSAVGVSNTGELFF.